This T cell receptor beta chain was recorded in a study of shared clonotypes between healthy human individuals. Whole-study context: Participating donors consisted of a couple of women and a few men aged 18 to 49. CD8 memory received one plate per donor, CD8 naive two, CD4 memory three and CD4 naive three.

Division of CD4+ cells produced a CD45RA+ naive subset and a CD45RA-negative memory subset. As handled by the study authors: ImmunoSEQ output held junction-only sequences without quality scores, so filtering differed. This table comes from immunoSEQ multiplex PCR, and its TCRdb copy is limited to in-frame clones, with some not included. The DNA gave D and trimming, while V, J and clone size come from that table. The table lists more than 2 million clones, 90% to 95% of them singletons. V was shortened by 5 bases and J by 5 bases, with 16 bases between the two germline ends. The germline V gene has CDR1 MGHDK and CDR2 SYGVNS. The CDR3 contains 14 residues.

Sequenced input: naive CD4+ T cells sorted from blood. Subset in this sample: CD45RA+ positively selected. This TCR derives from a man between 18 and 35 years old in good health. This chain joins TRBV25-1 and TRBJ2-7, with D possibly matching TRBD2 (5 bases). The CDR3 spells CASSLLAGSDEQYF. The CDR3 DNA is TGTGCCAGCAGTTTGCTAGCCGGGTCTGACGAGCAGTACTTC.